The 14 T cell receptor beta chains below all came from one sample that was sequenced in a study of blood T cell repertoires in COVID-19. Clones were sequenced by immunoSEQ multiplex PCR, and TCRdb holds only the in-frame ones, with some missing. Of 50,000 to 80,000 clones in the sample, approximately 90% are singletons; the top ten hold around 9.1%. Sequenced input: PBMCs or T cells enriched from blood (not recorded which). The receptors come from a middle-aged woman who had recovered from COVID-19.

The V gene is TRBV27, the J gene TRBJ1-4; D remains unclear. Germline V gene sequence: CDR1 MNHEY, CDR2 SMNVEV (reference sequence). The CDR3 sequence is 14 residues long. Trimming pared 2 bases from V and 8 bases from J, leaving 12 bases between. CDR3 coding DNA: TGTGCCAGCAGTTTACTGGGTGGGGAGGAAAAACTGTTTTTT. Protein product: CASSLLGGEEKLFF.

This chain joins TRBV5-1 and TRBJ2-4; the D gene is possibly TRBD2 (5 bases). Germline lookup yields CDR1 SGHRS and CDR2 YFSETQ. V lost 0 bases to trimming and J lost 9 bases, with 10 bases between them. The CDR3 runs to 13 residues. The CDR3 coding sequence is TGCGCCAGCAGCTTGGACCTAGCCGGCATTCAGTACTTC. Its protein is CASSLDLAGIQYF.

The chain combines TRBV27 with TRBJ2-1; 10 bases align to TRBD2. The V gene's germline CDR1 is MNHEY and CDR2 SMNVEV (reference sequence). The J segment lost 3 bases and the V segment lost 7 bases, leaving 6 bases of the junction unmatched. The CDR3 extends over 15 amino acids. The CDR3 coding sequence is TGTGCCAGCATTGCATGGACTAGCGGCTACAATGAGCAGTTCTTC. Translation gives CASIAWTSGYNEQFF.

The chain combines TRBV11-3 with TRBJ1-1; no definite D call. Germline CDR1 SGHNT, CDR2 YENEEA. Trimming left V 1 base short and J 4 bases short, with 7 bases between. The CDR3 is made up of 13 amino acids. CDR3 region: CASSLVVATEAFF. CDR3 nucleotide sequence: TGTGCCAGCAGCTTAGTCGTGGCCACTGAAGCTTTCTTT.

This chain connects TRBV9 to TRBJ2-5, with D unresolved. The CDR3 is made up of 14 amino acids. The germline V and J ends were trimmed by 1 base and 4 bases, with 11 bases remaining between them. CDR1 is SGDLS, CDR2 YYNGEE, per germline. This CDR3 is CASSVSLGRETQYF. CDR3 DNA sequence: TGTGCCAGCAGCGTAAGCTTGGGCCGAGAGACCCAGTACTTC.

V gene TRBV5-6 combines with J gene TRBJ2-5; 7 bases match TRBD1. The germline CDR1 and CDR2 sequences are SGHDT and YYEEEE. J was trimmed by 7 bases and V by 3 bases; bases with no gene match: 15. The CDR3 consists of 16 residues. The CDR3: CASSSHTGQLMGTQYF. CDR3 sequence (DNA): TGTGCCAGCAGCTCACATACGGGACAGTTAATGGGGACCCAGTACTTC.

The chain couples TRBV28 to TRBJ1-1; 7 nucleotides match TRBD1. J was trimmed by 12 bases and V by 7 bases; bases with no gene match: 11. Germline V lookup: CDR1 MDHEN, CDR2 SYDVKM. This CDR3 is built from 12 residues. CDR3 DNA: TGTGCCAGCACCGAAGGACAGGACGAAACTTTCTTT. Residues: CASTEGQDETFF.

J is TRBJ1-2 and V is TRBV4-2; D ambiguous. V was cut by 8 bases and J by 2 bases, with 3 bases left in between. This CDR3 has 10 residues. Germline V gene lookup returns CDR1 LGHNA and CDR2 YNFKEQ. CDR3 sequence: CASGNYGYTF. The CDR3 DNA reads as TGTGCCAGCGGCAACTATGGCTACACCTTC.

The rearrangement joins TRBV2 to TRBJ1-6, with D possibly being TRBD1 (6 bases). V lost 6 bases and J lost 3, with 12 bases in between. Germline V lookup: CDR1 SNHLY, CDR2 FYNNEI. The CDR3 sequence is 15 residues long. The CDR3 DNA reads TGTGCCAGCAGCCCTACAGGGATCTATAATTCACCCCTCCACTTT. This translates into CASSPTGIYNSPLHF.

The chain uses TRBV18 and TRBJ1-3; the D gene is possibly TRBD1 (6 bases). V lost 2 bases and J 7 bases, leaving 12 bases between the germline ends. The CDR3 has 14 residues. Germline V CDR1 and CDR2: KGHSH, LQKENI. The CDR3 here is CASSPTQGGNTIYF. DNA of the CDR3: TGTGCCAGCTCACCAACACAGGGCGGGAACACCATATATTTT.

The chain uses TRBV7-2 and TRBJ1-1; 10 bases align to TRBD1. Germline V gene lookup returns CDR1 SGHTA and CDR2 FQGNSA. This CDR3 is built from 14 residues. J was trimmed by 4 bases and V by 4 bases; bases with no gene match: 3. Here the CDR3 reads CASSSRTGGTEAFF. CDR3 coding DNA: TGTGCCAGCAGCTCACGGACAGGGGGCACTGAAGCTTTCTTT.

V usage is TRBV6-5 and J usage is TRBJ1-2; possibly TRBD1 for D (5 bases). CDR3 length: 15 residues. Germline V gives CDR1 MNHEY, CDR2 SVGAGI. Trimming left V 2 bases short and J 6 bases short, with 16 bases between. The CDR3 nucleotides are TGTGCCAGCAGTTACGCTAGGCAGGGAATCGATGGCTACACCTTC. Residues: CASSYARQGIDGYTF.

V is TRBV18 and J is TRBJ1-1; possibly TRBD1 for D (5 bases). The V and J ends lost 3 bases and 7 bases respectively, with 12 bases between them. Germline V gene data show CDR1 as KGHSH and CDR2 as LQKENI. CDR3 length: 13 residues. CDR3 coding DNA: TGTGCCAGCTCACCCGGGGGATCTGGTGAAGCTTTCTTT. As protein: CASSPGGSGEAFF. Full variable domain (rest looked up from reference TRBV18 and TRBJ1-1): NAGVMQNPRHLVRRRGQEARLRCSPMKGHSHVYWYRQLPEEGLKFMVYLQKENIIDESGMPKERFSAEFPKEGPSILRIQQVVRGDSAAYFCASSPGGSGEAFFGQGTRLTVV.

V and J are TRBV14 and TRBJ2-7, with D maybe TRBD1 (5 bases). This CDR3 has 16 residues. CDR1 and CDR2 from the germline V gene are SGHDN and FVKESK. V lost 2 bases and J lost 0, with 14 bases in between. The CDR3 DNA reads TGTGCCAGCAGCCAACGTCCCGACAGTGACTCCTACGAGCAGTACTTC. It translates to CASSQRPDSDSYEQYF.